Below, 22 T cell receptor beta chains from the same sample are listed, as sequenced in a study of response to subunit inactivated influenza vaccine. In TCRdb, the RT-PCR reads were re-called with MiXCR into one record per CDR3 protein. The sample holds around 180,000 distinct CDR3 sequences, around 9.2% seen once. The sample consisted of non-naive T cells sorted from PBMCs, taken on the day of vaccination. These receptors all come from a man in his forties or fifties who received an inactivated influenza vaccine.

This clonotype has more than one count but fewer than ten. J is TRBJ2-2 and V is TRBV2; maybe TRBD1 (6 bases). V shed 6 bases and J shed 3 bases, with 11 bases lying between them. In germline, CDR1 is SNHLY, CDR2 FYNNEI. There are 14 residues in the CDR3. This CDR3 is CASRGDTDTGELFF. The CDR3 nucleotides are TGTGCCAGCAGGGGGGACACTGACACCGGGGAGCTGTTTTTT.

The chain uses TRBV20-1 and TRBJ1-5; perhaps TRBD1 as D (5 bases). This CDR3 has 13 residues. Trimming pared 5 bases from V and 4 bases from J, leaving 12 bases between. Per germline, CDR1 DFQATT and CDR2 SNEGSKA (reference sequence). For the CDR3, the DNA is TGCAGTGCTGGACGGGGACTTAATCAGCCCCAGCATTTT. It translates to CSAGRGLNQPQHF.

Points on this clonotype: This clone may be a read error of a much larger clone one base away. This rearrangement joins TRBV11-2 to TRBJ2-3; D gene uncertain. Per germline, CDR1 SGHAT and CDR2 FQNNGV. This CDR3 has 14 amino acids. The CDR3 loop reads CVSSLEPATDTQYF. Written as DNA, the CDR3 is TGTGTCAGCAGCTTAGAGCCAGCCACAGATACGCAGTATTTT.

The V gene is TRBV9, the J gene TRBJ2-3; no firm D call. Deletions cut 3 bases from V and 1 base from J, with 6 bases between. The CDR3 sequence is 13 residues long. In germline, CDR1 is SGDLS, CDR2 YYNGEE. CDR3 sequence: CASSAGGTDTQYF. CDR3 sequence (DNA): TGTGCCAGCAGCGCTGGCGGCACAGATACGCAGTATTTT.

The rearrangement joins TRBV6-2 or TRBV6-3 to TRBJ2-7, with 8 bases identical to TRBD1. V lost 6 bases and J lost 2; bases outside the gene matches: 3. This CDR3 is built from 13 residues. CDR1 is MNHEY, CDR2 SVGEGT, per germline. For the CDR3, the DNA is TGTGCCAGCAGCGACAGGGGCCCCTACGAGCAGTACTTC. This translates into CASSDRGPYEQYF.

This clonotype turned up a few times. V is TRBV5-1 and J is TRBJ1-2; D perhaps matches TRBD1 (5 bases). The CDR3 totals 15 residues. Per the germline V gene, CDR1 is SGHRS and CDR2 is YFSETQ. V shed 3 bases and J shed 5 bases, with 17 bases lying between them. The CDR3 loop reads CASSYLLGGEYGYTF. The CDR3 nucleotides read TGCGCCAGCAGCTATCTACTAGGAGGGGAATATGGCTACACCTTC.

This clonotype appeared many times. Mismatch with germline at one junction end may stem from a read error. The V call is TRBV18, the J call TRBJ1-5, with a weak D call TRBD1 (6 bases). Looked up from germline, CDR1 is KGHSH and CDR2 is LQKENI. The CDR3 is made up of 13 amino acids. Here the CDR3 DNA reads TGTGCCAGTTCACAGGGAAGCAATCAGCCCCAGCATTTT. Translation: CASSQGSNQPQHF.

This clonotype was observed a few times. This sequence joins TRBV7-2 and TRBJ2-1; maybe TRBD1 (5 bases). V lost 5 bases and J 2 bases, leaving 13 bases between the germline ends. CDR3 size: 15 residues. Germline loops: CDR1 SGHTA, CDR2 FQGNSA. In DNA, the CDR3 is TGTGCCAGCAGCCATAGGGGAAAAACCTACAATGAGCAGTTCTTC. Translated, it gives CASSHRGKTYNEQFF.

In its sample, this clonotype was seen a few times. V gene TRBV28 combines with J gene TRBJ2-6, with 8 bases lining up with TRBD1. The trim removed 11 bases at V and 0 bases at J, leaving 9 bases unmatched. The CDR3 length is 16 residues. Germline V lookup: CDR1 MDHEN, CDR2 SYDVKM. The DNA for the CDR3 is TGTGCCGTTGACAGGGGCTTAATCTCTGGGGCCAACGTCCTGACTTTC. It codes for CAVDRGLISGANVLTF.

This clonotype was seen only a few times. The chain couples TRBV4-3 to TRBJ1-2, with D maybe TRBD1 (6 bases). The germline gives CDR1 LGHNA, CDR2 YSLEER. V lost 3 bases and J lost 7, with 18 bases in between. This CDR3 comprises 15 residues. The CDR3 bases are TGCGCCAGCAGCCACCAACAGGGTGATAAGGGTGGCTACACCTTC. It translates to CASSHQQGDKGGYTF.

This clonotype showed up just a few times. The genes are TRBV20-1 and TRBJ2-5; D is uncertain. CDR1 is DFQATT and CDR2 is SNEGSKA in the germline V gene (reference sequence). V was cut by 6 bases and J by 2 bases, with 13 bases left in between. The CDR3 is made up of 13 amino acids. CDR3 sequence: CSAPDELQETQYF. The CDR3 bases are TGCAGTGCCCCGGACGAACTTCAAGAGACCCAGTACTTC.

V usage is TRBV6-2 or TRBV6-3 and J usage is TRBJ1-5; TRBD1 aligns across 7 bases. The CDR3 loop spans 14 amino acids. The trim removed 4 bases at V and 7 bases at J, leaving 7 bases unmatched. In germline, CDR1 is MNHEY, CDR2 SVGEGT. CDR3 loop: CASSFTGVRQPQHF. The CDR3 DNA is TGTGCCAGCAGTTTTACAGGGGTTAGACAGCCCCAGCATTTT.

This clonotype has more than one count but fewer than ten. CDR3 bases: TGTGCCAGCAGCTATATGGGACGGACTACCTACGAGCAGTACTTC. Translated, it gives CASSYMGRTTYEQYF. The V call is TRBV6-5, the J call TRBJ2-7; TRBD2 might be the D (6 bases). The germline V gene encodes CDR1 MNHEY and CDR2 SVGAGI. This CDR3 spans 15 amino acids. Trimming took 6 bases from V and 2 from J, leaving 17 bases between them.

The sample holds many counts of this clonotype. J is TRBJ2-3 and V is TRBV28, with D unclear. V lost 4 bases and J 0 bases, leaving 11 bases between the germline ends. Germline CDR1 is MDHEN and CDR2 is SYDVKM. This CDR3 has 15 residues. This chain's CDR3 is CASSSWAHSTDTQYF. In nucleotides, the CDR3 is TGTGCCAGCAGTTCCTGGGCCCATAGCACAGATACGCAGTATTTT.

This clonotype was picked up a small number of times. The V call is TRBV6-5, the J call TRBJ2-7, with D perhaps matching TRBD2 (5 bases). V was pared by 0 bases and J by 1 base, with 13 bases between. This CDR3 is built from 16 residues. CDR1 MNHEY and CDR2 SVGAGI come from the germline V gene. The CDR3 sequence: CASSYSAGVRSYEQYF. CDR3 DNA sequence: TGTGCCAGCAGTTACTCCGCCGGGGTTAGGTCCTACGAGCAGTACTTC.

This clonotype was recorded many times. The chain links TRBV7-2 to TRBJ1-1; D possibly corresponds to TRBD1 (6 bases). V lost 4 bases, J lost 0 bases, and 15 bases lay in between. CDR3 length equals 16 residues. Germline values: CDR1 SGHTA, CDR2 FQGNSA. DNA of the CDR3: TGTGCCAGCAGCTCGCAAACGGGGGCGCTGAACACTGAAGCTTTCTTT. Translated, it gives CASSSQTGALNTEAFF. The full variable domain, its missing parts supplied by reference TRBV7-2 and TRBJ1-1, is GAGVSQSPSNKVTEKGKDVELRCDPISGHTALYWYRQSLGQGLEFLIYFQGNSAPDKSGLPSDRFSAERTGGSVSTLTIQRTQQEDSAVYLCASSSQTGALNTEAFFGQGTRLTVV.

This clonotype has at least ten counts. At one of its ends the junction is not consistent with the germline gene, which may arise from a read error. The V call is TRBV7-2, the J call TRBJ1-4; maybe TRBD1 (6 bases). The CDR3 consists of 15 residues. Germline V gene data show CDR1 as SGHTA and CDR2 as FQGNSA. The CDR3 loop reads CASSLGGQSNEKLFF. DNA of the CDR3: TGTGCCAGCAGCTTAGGTGGACAGTCTAACGAAAAACTGTTTTTT. The variable domain in full, completed from reference TRBV7-2 and TRBJ1-4, reads GAGVSQSPSNKVTEKGKDVELRCDPISGHTALYWYRQSLGQGLEFLIYFQGNSAPDKSGLPSDRFSAERTGGSVSTLTIQRTQQEDSAVYLCASSLGGQSNEKLFFGSGTQLSVL.

This clonotype was detected ten times or more. The chain has TRBV6-2 or TRBV6-3 and TRBJ1-5, with TRBD1 matching 8 bases. CDR1 MNHEY and CDR2 SVGEGT come from the germline V gene. With V trimmed by 6 bases and J by 0 bases, 13 bases remained unmatched. The CDR3 contains 18 residues. DNA of the CDR3: TGTGCCAGCAGACCTGGGACAGGCCTTAGGGCTAGCAATCAGCCCCAGCATTTT. Translating gives CASRPGTGLRASNQPQHF.

At least ten counts were recorded for this clonotype. A junction boundary mismatches the germline segment, possibly from a read error. The chain couples TRBV2 to TRBJ1-1; possibly TRBD1 for D (6 bases). The CDR3 loop spans 14 amino acids. Germline CDR1 is SNHLY and CDR2 is FYNNEI. The CDR3 nucleotides are TGTGCCAGCAGGGAAGGACAGCAGAACACTGAAGCTTTCTTT. This gives the protein CASREGQQNTEAFF.

This clonotype has more than one count but fewer than ten. V usage is TRBV28 and J usage is TRBJ2-7; D assignment may be TRBD1 or TRBD2 (5 bases each). Trimming stripped 7 bases from V and 0 bases from J, with 19 bases between. The CDR3 totals 16 residues. CDR1 MDHEN and CDR2 SYDVKM come from the germline V gene. In DNA form, the CDR3 reads TGTGCCAGCATTCGTCGGCTCGGGACGCTCTCCTACGAGCAGTACTTC. The encoded protein is CASIRRLGTLSYEQYF. Filled out from reference TRBV28 and TRBJ2-7, the complete variable domain reads DVKVTQSSRYLVKRTGEKVFLECVQDMDHENMFWYRQDPGLGLRLIYFSYDVKMKEKGDIPEGYSVSREKKERFSLILESASTNQTSMYLCASIRRLGTLSYEQYFGPGTRLTVT.

CDR3 in amino acids: CASSHGGYNEQFF. In DNA form, the CDR3 reads TGTGCCAGCAGCCATGGAGGTTACAATGAGCAGTTCTTC. This rearrangement joins TRBV7-2 to TRBJ2-1; TRBD2 is a possible D gene (5 bases). CDR1 is SGHTA and CDR2 is FQGNSA in the germline V gene. V lost 5 bases and J 4 bases, leaving 9 bases between the germline ends. The CDR3 loop spans 13 amino acids.

Only a few counts were recorded for this clonotype. For the CDR3, the DNA is TGCAGTGCTAGAGATGGACGCCCGCAGGGATCCTACGAGCAGTACTTC. This encodes CSARDGRPQGSYEQYF. The chain carries TRBV20-1 and TRBJ2-7; D might be TRBD1 (5 bases). V lost 0 bases to trimming and J lost 1 base, with 16 bases between them. The CDR3 runs to 16 residues. CDR1 is DFQATT and CDR2 is SNEGSKA in the germline V gene (reference sequence).